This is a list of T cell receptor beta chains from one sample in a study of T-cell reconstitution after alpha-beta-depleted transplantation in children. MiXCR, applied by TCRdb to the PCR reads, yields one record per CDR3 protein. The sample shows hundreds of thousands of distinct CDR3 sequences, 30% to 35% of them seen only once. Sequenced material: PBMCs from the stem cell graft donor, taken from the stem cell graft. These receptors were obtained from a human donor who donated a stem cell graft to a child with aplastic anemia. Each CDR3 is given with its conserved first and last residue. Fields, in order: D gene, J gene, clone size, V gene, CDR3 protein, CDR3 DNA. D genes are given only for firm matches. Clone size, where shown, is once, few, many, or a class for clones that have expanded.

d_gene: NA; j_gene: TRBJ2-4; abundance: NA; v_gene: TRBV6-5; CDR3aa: CASSYGQAIAKNSQYF; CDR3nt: TGTGCCAGCAGTTACGGCCAGGCGATAGCCAAAAACAGTCAGTACTTC
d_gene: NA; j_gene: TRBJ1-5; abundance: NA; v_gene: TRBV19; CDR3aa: CASSRPPGSNQPQHF; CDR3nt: TGTGCCAGTAGTAGGCCCCCAGGGAGCAATCAGCCCCAGCATTTT
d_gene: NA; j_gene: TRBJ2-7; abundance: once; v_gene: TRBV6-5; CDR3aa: CASSYGQLSYEQYF; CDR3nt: TGTGCCAGCAGTTACGGACAGCTCTCCTACGAGCAGTACTTC
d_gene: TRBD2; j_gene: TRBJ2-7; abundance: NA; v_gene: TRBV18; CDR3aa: CASSETSGGYEQYF; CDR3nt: TGTGCCAGCTCAGAGACTAGCGGGGGCTACGAGCAGTACTTC
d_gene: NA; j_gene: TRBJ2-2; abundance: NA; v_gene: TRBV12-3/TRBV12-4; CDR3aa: CASSALKNTEELFF; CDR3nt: TGTGCCAGCAGCGCCCTAAAAAACACCGAGGAGCTGTTTTTT
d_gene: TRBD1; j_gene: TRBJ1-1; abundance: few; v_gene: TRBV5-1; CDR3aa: CASSWGQGGSTEAFF; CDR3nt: TGCGCCAGCAGCTGGGGACAGGGTGGTAGCACTGAAGCTTTCTTT
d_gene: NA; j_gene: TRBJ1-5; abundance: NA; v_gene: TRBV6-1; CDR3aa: CASSGGVSSNQPQHF; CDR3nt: TGTGCCAGCAGTGGGGGAGTCTCCAGCAATCAGCCCCAGCATTTT
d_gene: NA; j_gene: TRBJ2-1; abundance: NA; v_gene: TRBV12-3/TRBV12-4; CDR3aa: CASSLGSSRGQFF; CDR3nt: TGTGCCAGCAGTTTAGGGTCTTCGAGGGGGCAGTTCTTC
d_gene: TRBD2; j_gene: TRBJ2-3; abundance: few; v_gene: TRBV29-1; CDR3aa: CSFWTSGGITDTQYF; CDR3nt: TGCAGCTTCTGGACTAGCGGGGGTATCACAGATACGCAGTATTTT
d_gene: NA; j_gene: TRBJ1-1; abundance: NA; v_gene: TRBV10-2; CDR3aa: CASSDGQEAFF; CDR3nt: TGCGCCAGCAGTGATGGCCAAGAAGCTTTCTTT
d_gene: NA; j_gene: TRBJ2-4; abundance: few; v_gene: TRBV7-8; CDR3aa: CASSLALANIQYF; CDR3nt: TGTGCCAGCAGCTTAGCACTAGCAAACATTCAGTACTTC
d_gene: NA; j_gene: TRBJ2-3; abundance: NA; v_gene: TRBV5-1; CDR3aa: CASSGGRGVDTQYF; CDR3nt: TGCGCCAGCAGCGGGGGACGGGGTGTGGATACGCAGTATTTT
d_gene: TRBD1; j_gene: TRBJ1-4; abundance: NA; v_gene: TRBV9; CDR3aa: CASSAKDRVDEKLFF; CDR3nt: TGTGCCAGCAGCGCCAAAGACAGGGTAGATGAAAAACTGTTTTTT
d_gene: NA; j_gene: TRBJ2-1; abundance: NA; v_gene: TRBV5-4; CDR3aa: CASSLGSSASYNEQFF; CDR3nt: TGTGCCAGCAGCTTGGGTTCTAGCGCCTCCTACAATGAGCAGTTCTTC
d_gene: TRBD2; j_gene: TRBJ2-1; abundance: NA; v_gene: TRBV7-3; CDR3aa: CASSALAGTSEQFF; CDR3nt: TGTGCCAGCAGCGCACTAGCGGGAACCAGTGAGCAGTTCTTC
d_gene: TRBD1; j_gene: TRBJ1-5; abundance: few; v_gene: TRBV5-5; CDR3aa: CASSPDRGRDQPQHF; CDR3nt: TGTGCCAGCAGCCCGGACAGGGGGCGAGATCAGCCCCAGCATTTT
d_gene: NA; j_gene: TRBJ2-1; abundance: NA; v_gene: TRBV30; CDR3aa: CAWSVLGVNEQFF; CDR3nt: TGTGCCTGGAGTGTACTAGGGGTCAATGAGCAGTTCTTC
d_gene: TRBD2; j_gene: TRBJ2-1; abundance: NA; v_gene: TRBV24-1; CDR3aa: CATSASGTSATFEQFF; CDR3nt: TGTGCCACCAGTGCGTCCGGGACTAGCGCGACATTTGAGCAGTTCTTC
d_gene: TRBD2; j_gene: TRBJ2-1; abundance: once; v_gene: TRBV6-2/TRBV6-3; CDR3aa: CASSYWTSGRAAANEQFF; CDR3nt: TGTGCCAGCAGTTACTGGACTAGCGGGAGGGCCGCCGCTAATGAGCAGTTCTTC
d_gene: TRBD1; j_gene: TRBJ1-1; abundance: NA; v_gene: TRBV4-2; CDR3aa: CASSPSRDRPNLNTEAFF; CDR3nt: TGTGCCAGCAGCCCATCCCGGGACAGACCCAACCTTAACACTGAAGCTTTCTTT
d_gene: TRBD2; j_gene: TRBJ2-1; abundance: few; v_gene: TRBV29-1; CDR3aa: CSVEVAAGGIYNEQFF; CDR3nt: TGCAGCGTTGAAGTCGCCGCGGGAGGGATATACAATGAGCAGTTCTTC
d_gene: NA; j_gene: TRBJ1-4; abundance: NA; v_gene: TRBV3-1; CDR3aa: CASSHQGRTNEKLFF; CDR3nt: TGTGCCAGCAGCCATCAGGGGAGGACTAATGAAAAACTGTTTTTT
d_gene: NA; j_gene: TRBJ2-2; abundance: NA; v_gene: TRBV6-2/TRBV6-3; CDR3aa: CASSPTFTGELFF; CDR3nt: TGTGCCAGCAGTCCGACATTCACCGGGGAGCTGTTTTTT
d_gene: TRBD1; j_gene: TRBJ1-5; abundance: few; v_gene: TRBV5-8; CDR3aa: CASSWIRGLSNQPQHF; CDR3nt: TGTGCCAGCAGCTGGATCAGGGGGCTCTCCAATCAGCCCCAGCATTTT
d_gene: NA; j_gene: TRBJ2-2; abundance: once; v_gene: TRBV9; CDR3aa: CASRAGVSGTGELFF; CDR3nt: TGTGCCAGCAGGGCAGGGGTTAGCGGCACCGGGGAGCTGTTTTTT
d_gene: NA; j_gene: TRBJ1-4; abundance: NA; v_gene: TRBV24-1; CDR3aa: CATSDPRTGTNEKLFF; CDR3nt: TGTGCCACCAGTGACCCCAGGACGGGAACTAATGAAAAACTGTTTTTT
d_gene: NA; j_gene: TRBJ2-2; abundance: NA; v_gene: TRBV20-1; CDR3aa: CSARDIRENTGELFF; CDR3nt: TGCAGTGCTAGAGATATTCGGGAGAACACCGGGGAGCTGTTTTTT
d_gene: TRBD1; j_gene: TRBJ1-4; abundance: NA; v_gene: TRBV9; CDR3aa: CASSATPGTGNEKLFF; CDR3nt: TGTGCCAGCAGCGCGACGCCCGGGACAGGGAACGAAAAACTGTTTTTT
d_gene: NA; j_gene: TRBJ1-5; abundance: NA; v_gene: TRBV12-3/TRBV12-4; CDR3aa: CASSQGSIGNQPQHF; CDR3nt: TGTGCCAGCAGCCAGGGAAGCATTGGCAATCAGCCCCAGCATTTT
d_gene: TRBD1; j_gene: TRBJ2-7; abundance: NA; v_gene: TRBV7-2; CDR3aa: CASSFSQGAGEQYF; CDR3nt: TGTGCCAGCAGCTTCTCCCAGGGGGCGGGGGAGCAGTACTTC
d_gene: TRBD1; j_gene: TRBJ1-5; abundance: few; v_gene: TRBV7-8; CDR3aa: CASSVPGQGQPQHF; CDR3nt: TGTGCCAGCAGCGTACCGGGACAGGGCCAGCCCCAGCATTTT
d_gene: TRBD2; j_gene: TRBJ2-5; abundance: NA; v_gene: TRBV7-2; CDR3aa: CASSSLLAGAASRTQYF; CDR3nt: TGTGCCAGCAGCTCCCTACTAGCGGGAGCGGCCAGCCGGACCCAGTACTTC
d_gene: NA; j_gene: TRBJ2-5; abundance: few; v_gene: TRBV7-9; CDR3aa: CASSSEGFGETQYF; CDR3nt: TGTGCCAGCAGCTCCGAGGGGTTCGGAGAGACCCAGTACTTC
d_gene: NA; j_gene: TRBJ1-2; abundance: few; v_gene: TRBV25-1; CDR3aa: CASSEPGERGYTF; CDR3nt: TGTGCCAGCAGTGAGCCAGGAGAGAGGGGCTACACCTTC
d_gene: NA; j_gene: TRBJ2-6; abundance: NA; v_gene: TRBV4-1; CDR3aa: CASSAGGRSSGANVLTF; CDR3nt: TGTGCCAGCAGCGCCGGGGGGCGTAGCTCTGGGGCCAACGTCCTGACTTTC
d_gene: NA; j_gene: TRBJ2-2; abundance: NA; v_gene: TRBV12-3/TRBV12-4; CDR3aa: CASSFGGAGTGELFF; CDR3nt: TGTGCCAGCAGTTTCGGGGGCGCCGGCACCGGGGAGCTGTTTTTT
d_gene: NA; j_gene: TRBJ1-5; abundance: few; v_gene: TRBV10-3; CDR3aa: CAISEFGTSNQPQHF; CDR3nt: TGTGCCATCAGTGAGTTTGGGACTAGCAATCAGCCCCAGCATTTT
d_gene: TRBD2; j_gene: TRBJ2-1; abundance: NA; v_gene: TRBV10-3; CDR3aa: CAISSGGRVYNEQFF; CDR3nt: TGTGCCATCAGTAGTGGCGGGAGGGTCTACAATGAGCAGTTCTTC
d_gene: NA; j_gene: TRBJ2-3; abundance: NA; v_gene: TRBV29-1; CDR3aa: CSVEDRWGGKPLTDTQYF; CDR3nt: TGCAGCGTTGAAGATCGGTGGGGCGGGAAGCCACTCACAGATACGCAGTATTTT
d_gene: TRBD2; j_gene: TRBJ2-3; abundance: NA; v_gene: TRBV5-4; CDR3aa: CASRPGTSVGADTQYF; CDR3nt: TGTGCCAGCAGACCCGGGACTAGCGTAGGGGCAGATACGCAGTATTTT
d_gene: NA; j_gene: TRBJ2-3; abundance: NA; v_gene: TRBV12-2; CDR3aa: CASRPRQLNSTDTQYF; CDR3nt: TGTGCAAGTCGCCCCAGACAGTTGAATAGCACAGATACGCAGTATTTT
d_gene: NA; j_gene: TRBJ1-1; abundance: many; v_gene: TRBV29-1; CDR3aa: CSVGHLGTEAFF; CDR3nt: TGCAGCGTTGGACACCTGGGCACTGAAGCTTTCTTT
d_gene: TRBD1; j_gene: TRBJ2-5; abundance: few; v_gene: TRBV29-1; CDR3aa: CSVGQGQETQYF; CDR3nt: TGCAGCGTCGGACAGGGCCAAGAGACCCAGTACTTC
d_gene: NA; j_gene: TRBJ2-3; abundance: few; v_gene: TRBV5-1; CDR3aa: CASGEEIYTDTQYF; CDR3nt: TGCGCCAGCGGGGAGGAGATTTACACAGATACGCAGTATTTT
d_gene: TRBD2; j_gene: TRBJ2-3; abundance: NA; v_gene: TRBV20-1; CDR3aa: CSASGQGLAAPTDTQYF; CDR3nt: TGCAGTGCTAGCGGACAGGGACTAGCGGCCCCCACAGATACGCAGTATTTT
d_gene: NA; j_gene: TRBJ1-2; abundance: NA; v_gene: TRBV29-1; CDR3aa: CSVEGARGYTF; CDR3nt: TGCAGCGTTGAGGGGGCCCGTGGCTACACCTTC
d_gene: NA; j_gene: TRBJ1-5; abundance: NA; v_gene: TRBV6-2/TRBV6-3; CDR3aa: CASSNTYSNQPQHF; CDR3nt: TGTGCCAGCAGTAACACGTATAGCAATCAGCCCCAGCATTTT
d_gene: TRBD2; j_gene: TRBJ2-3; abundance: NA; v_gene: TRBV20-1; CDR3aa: CSAEGASGRKADTQYF; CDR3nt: TGCAGTGCTGAAGGGGCTAGCGGGAGGAAGGCAGATACGCAGTATTTT
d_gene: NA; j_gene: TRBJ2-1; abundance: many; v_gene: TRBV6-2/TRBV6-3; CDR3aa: CASSRTQWEQFF; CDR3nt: TGTGCCAGCAGCCGGACCCAATGGGAGCAGTTCTTC
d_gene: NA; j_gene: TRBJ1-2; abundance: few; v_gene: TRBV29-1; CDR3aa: CSVGGRQSDYGYTF; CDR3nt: TGCAGCGTTGGAGGCAGGCAATCTGACTATGGCTACACCTTC